This section outlines one T cell receptor (beta chain) sequence together with its context. The CDR3 has 14 residues. Trimming stripped 2 bases from V and 3 bases from J, with 9 bases between. Per the germline V gene, CDR1 is WNHNN and CDR2 is SYGVQD (reference sequence). Here immunoSEQ multiplex PCR was the method, and the copy in TCRdb shows in-frame clones only, minus some. The sample contains approximately 30,000 clones, almost 90% of which appear only once. This sample was included in a study of multiple sclerosis patients with progressive multifocal leukoencephalopathy. Time point specified: approximately 12 months of natalizumab therapy.

The source was PBMCs, collected from a patient treated with natalizumab. The receptor was derived from a human donor with multiple sclerosis. The rearrangement joins TRBV10-1 to TRBJ2-3; D is unclear. The CDR3 DNA reads TGCGCCAGCAGTGAGGGGGTTGGTACAGATACGCAGTATTTT. This gives the protein CASSEGVGTDTQYF.